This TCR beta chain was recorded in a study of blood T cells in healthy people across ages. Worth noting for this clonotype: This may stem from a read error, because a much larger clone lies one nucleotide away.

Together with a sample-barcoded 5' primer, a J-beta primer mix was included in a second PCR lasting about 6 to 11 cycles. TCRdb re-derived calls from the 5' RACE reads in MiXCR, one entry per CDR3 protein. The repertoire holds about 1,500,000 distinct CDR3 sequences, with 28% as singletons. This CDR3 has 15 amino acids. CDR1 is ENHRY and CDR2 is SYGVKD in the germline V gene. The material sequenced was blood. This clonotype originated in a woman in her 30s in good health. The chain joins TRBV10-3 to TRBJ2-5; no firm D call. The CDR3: CATSVISEAPETQYF. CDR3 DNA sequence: TGTGCCACCAGTGTGATTAGTGAGGCCCCAGAGACCCAGTACTTC.